Below, 26 T cell receptor beta chains from the same sample are listed, as sequenced in a study of response to subunit inactivated influenza vaccine (dated by TCRdb to between 2018 and 2020). Libraries were built with RT-PCR. The sample was run on an Illumina HiSeq 2500. TCRdb's own reprocessing of the public reads used fastp at Q25 and MiXCR and kept productive beta chains. Every distinct CDR3 protein forms one entry, paired with its most common genes and DNA. This sample is represented by over 750,000 distinct CDR3 sequences; around 20% of them were singletons. 10% of the sample belongs to the ten largest clones. The material sequenced was PBMCs from blood, taken 5 days after vaccination. These receptors all stem from a man aged 45-60 years who received an inactivated influenza vaccine. Donor details come from another sample of the same person, matched by shared clones.

This chain links TRBV5-6 with TRBJ2-1, with TRBD1 identical over 9 bases. After removal of 2 bases from V and 7 bases from J, the junction contained 7 bases not matched to a gene. The CDR3 consists of 15 residues. Germline values: CDR1 SGHDT, CDR2 YYEEEE. CDR3 coding DNA: TGTGCCAGCAGCTTCATCCGGGACAGGGCTAATGAGCAGTTCTTC. Protein product: CASSFIRDRANEQFF. Full variable domain (remainder filled in from reference TRBV5-6 and TRBJ2-1): DAGVTQSPTHLIKTRGQQVTLRCSPKSGHDTVSWYQQALGQGPQFIFQYYEEEERQRGNFPDRFSGHQFPNYSSELNVNALLLGDSALYLCASSFIRDRANEQFFGPGTRLTVL.

This clonotype was seen only a few times. The CDR3 DNA sequence: TGCGCCAGCAGCTTGCATGGGGGCTCTGAAGCTTTCTTT. Residues: CASSLHGGSEAFF. This sequence joins TRBV5-1 and TRBJ1-1, with D perhaps TRBD1 (6 bases). Trimming took 1 base from V and 6 from J, leaving 10 bases between them. Germline V lookup: CDR1 SGHRS, CDR2 YFSETQ. The CDR3 sequence is 13 residues long.

The V gene is TRBV5-1, the J gene TRBJ2-1; 12 bases agree with TRBD1. The V segment lost 4 bases and the J segment 0 bases; nucleotides outside the gene matches: 14. CDR1 and CDR2 from the germline V gene are SGHRS and YFSETQ. The CDR3 extends over 20 amino acids. CDR3 sequence reads: CASSVPGQGAPASSYNEQFF. The CDR3 nucleotides read TGCGCCAGCAGCGTTCCGGGACAGGGGGCGCCGGCGAGCTCCTACAATGAGCAGTTCTTC.

The chain carries TRBV20-1 and TRBJ2-2; 12 nucleotides agree with TRBD2. CDR3 size: 15 residues. Trimming at V came to 6 bases and at J to 0 bases, leaving 2 bases not matched to a gene. The germline gives CDR1 DFQATT, CDR2 SNEGSKA (reference sequence). This chain's CDR3 is CSATSGGTNTGELFF. For the CDR3, the DNA is TGCAGTGCAACTAGCGGGGGGACGAACACCGGGGAGCTGTTTTTT.

This clonotype was seen only a few times. The chain uses TRBV5-5 and TRBJ1-5; no definite D call. The V end lost 5 bases, the J end lost 3 bases, and 12 bases lay between the germline ends. Germline lookup yields CDR1 SGHKS and CDR2 YYEKEE (reference sequence). The CDR3 runs 14 residues. CDR3 protein: CASSSQTNNQPQHF. CDR3 in DNA: TGTGCCAGCAGTTCACAGACCAACAATCAGCCCCAGCATTTT.

CDR3 DNA: TGTGCCAGCAGCAACCCGGGACAGTATGGCTACACCTTC. Amino acid sequence: CASSNPGQYGYTF. The V call is TRBV7-9, the J call TRBJ1-2, with 7 nucleotides matching TRBD1. V was pared by 5 bases and J by 5 bases, with 5 bases of the junction left unmatched. This CDR3 is built from 13 residues. Germline CDR1 is SEHNR and CDR2 is FQNEAQ (reference sequence).

This clonotype was seen a handful of times. The chain employs TRBV4-3 and TRBJ1-1; 7 bases line up with TRBD1. Unmatched junction bases numbered 7, after V lost 1 base and J lost 5 bases. This CDR3 has 15 amino acids. Looked up from germline, CDR1 is LGHNA and CDR2 is YSLEER. CDR3 region: CASSQGAGGWTEAFF. CDR3 coding DNA: TGCGCCAGCAGCCAAGGGGCAGGGGGATGGACTGAAGCTTTCTTT.

The rearrangement uses TRBV20-1 and TRBJ2-1; tentatively, D is TRBD2 (5 bases). This CDR3 contains 14 residues. Trimming pared 5 bases from V and 8 bases from J, leaving 19 bases between. Germline-derived CDR1 and CDR2 are DFQATT and SNEGSKA (reference sequence). The CDR3 region is CSAFSEGLRHEQFF. DNA for the CDR3: TGCAGTGCTTTCAGCGAGGGCCTAAGGCATGAGCAGTTCTTC.

This clonotype came up a few times. The chain links TRBV29-1 to TRBJ2-5, with D perhaps matching TRBD1 or TRBD2 (5 bases each). Trimming took off 4 bases at V and 1 base at J, with 13 bases between the two ends. The CDR3 loop spans 14 amino acids. CDR1 SQVTM and CDR2 ANQGSEA come from the germline V gene. CDR3 sequence reads: CSVARDRSQETQYF. CDR3 DNA: TGCAGCGTTGCTCGGGACCGATCCCAAGAGACCCAGTACTTC.

This clonotype was counted only a few times. The chain uses TRBV11-2 and TRBJ1-1; a possible D gene is TRBD1 (6 bases). This CDR3 has 12 amino acids. V dropped 5 bases and J dropped 7 bases, with 11 bases sitting between them. Germline CDR1 and CDR2: SGHAT and FQNNGV. This CDR3 reads CASSPRGREAFF. DNA for the CDR3: TGTGCCAGCAGCCCTCGGGGGCGTGAAGCTTTCTTT.

In this sample, this clonotype turned up many times. This sequence joins TRBV4-1 and TRBJ2-1, with 11 bases that match TRBD1. V was pared by 0 bases and J by 8 bases, with 6 bases of the junction left unmatched. The CDR3 is 16 residues long. From germline, CDR1 is MGHRA and CDR2 YSYEKL. The DNA for the CDR3 is TGCGCCAGCAGCCAAGAACGGGACAGGGGGGACCATGAGCAGTTCTTC. Translation: CASSQERDRGDHEQFF.

In this sample, this clonotype turned up a few times. The genes are TRBV5-5 and TRBJ2-5, with TRBD1 matching 10 bases. The CDR3 is made up of 15 amino acids. Germline V gene sequence: CDR1 SGHKS, CDR2 YYEKEE (reference sequence). With 3 bases clipped from V and 5 bases from J, the junction kept 7 bases outside the gene matches. This CDR3 reads CASSWGTGDGETQYF. Written as DNA, the CDR3 is TGTGCCAGCAGCTGGGGGACAGGGGATGGGGAGACCCAGTACTTC.

The sample holds many counts of this clonotype. V usage is TRBV29-1 and J usage is TRBJ2-5; no reliable D call. V dropped 5 bases and J dropped 1 base, with 11 bases sitting between them. CDR1 is SQVTM, CDR2 ANQGSEA, per germline. This CDR3 is 13 amino acids long. The CDR3 is CSVRSSVQETQYF. For the CDR3, the DNA is TGCAGCGTTAGATCTAGTGTCCAAGAGACCCAGTACTTC. The variable domain in full, with the rest retrieved from reference TRBV29-1 and TRBJ2-5, is SAVISQKPSRDICQRGTSLTIQCQVDSQVTMMFWYRQQPGQSLTLIATANQGSEATYESGFVIDKFPISRPNLTFSTLTVSNMSPEDSSIYLCSVRSSVQETQYFGPGTRLLVL.

This rearrangement joins TRBV6-2 or TRBV6-3 to TRBJ1-2; tentatively, D is TRBD1 (6 bases). Per the germline V gene, CDR1 is MNHEY and CDR2 is SVGEGT. With 2 bases removed from V and 6 bases from J, the gap between germline ends came to 10 bases. The CDR3 covers 13 residues. For the CDR3, the DNA is TGTGCCAGCAGTTACAAAACAGGGCATGGCTACACCTTC. It encodes CASSYKTGHGYTF.

The CDR3 DNA follows: TGTGCCAGCAGCTTAGGACTAGCGATATACAATGAGCAGTTCTTC. This sequence encodes CASSLGLAIYNEQFF. This chain links TRBV7-3 with TRBJ2-1, with 9 bases aligning to TRBD2. After removal of 2 bases from V and 4 bases from J, the junction contained 3 bases not matched to a gene. The CDR3 is 15 residues long. Germline V gives CDR1 SGHTA, CDR2 FQGTGA.

The chain combines TRBV20-1 with TRBJ2-1, with D perhaps given as TRBD1 or TRBD2 (5 bases each). Trimming removed 0 bases at V and 4 bases at J, with 13 bases between. Germline V gene sequence: CDR1 DFQATT, CDR2 SNEGSKA (reference sequence). The CDR3 extends over 15 amino acids. CDR3 nucleotides: TGCAGTGCTAGAGATCCGGGACGACCATACAATGAGCAGTTCTTC. Translated, it gives CSARDPGRPYNEQFF.

V and J are TRBV18 and TRBJ1-5, with D maybe TRBD1 (5 bases). CDR3 size: 14 residues. The germline V gene has CDR1 KGHSH and CDR2 LQKENI. Trimming removed 0 bases from V and 7 bases from J, with 10 bases in between. CDR3 nucleotides: TGTGCCAGCTCACCACCCCGGGGCGGGCAGCCCCAGCATTTT. The encoded protein is CASSPPRGGQPQHF.

V and J are TRBV3-1 and TRBJ2-7, with D unresolved. V lost 2 bases, J lost 2 bases, and 7 bases lay in between. CDR3 length equals 13 residues. The germline V gene encodes CDR1 LGHDT and CDR2 YNNKEL (reference sequence). CDR3 residues: CASSQKLTYEQYF. DNA of the CDR3: TGTGCCAGCAGCCAAAAACTCACCTACGAGCAGTACTTC.

This clonotype was counted only a few times. The DNA of the CDR3 is TGTGCCATCAGTGAGCGGCTGACCTACGAGCAGTACTTC. This sequence encodes CAISERLTYEQYF. The gene calls are TRBV10-3 and TRBJ2-7; D unresolved. V lost 2 bases, J lost 2 bases, and 7 bases lay in between. CDR1 ENHRY and CDR2 SYGVKD come from the germline V gene. The CDR3 consists of 13 residues.

The genes are TRBV5-1 and TRBJ2-7; TRBD1 is a possible D gene (6 bases). The V and J ends lost 5 bases and 4 bases respectively, with 13 bases between them. Germline assignment: CDR1 SGHRS and CDR2 YFSETQ. The CDR3 consists of 13 residues. As DNA, the CDR3 is TGCGCCAGCAGTCCGGGACACAATTACGAGCAGTACTTC. This encodes CASSPGHNYEQYF.

This clonotype showed up many times. The chain employs TRBV5-1 and TRBJ2-1; D possibly corresponds to TRBD2 (5 bases). V gave up 4 bases and J gave up 5 bases, with 7 bases separating them. Germline values: CDR1 SGHRS, CDR2 YFSETQ. The CDR3 is 12 residues long. CDR3 in amino acids: CASSVTNNEQFF. The CDR3 DNA follows: TGCGCCAGCAGCGTGACTAACAATGAGCAGTTCTTC.

This chain links TRBV7-8 with TRBJ2-1, with D uncertain. Looked up from germline, CDR1 is SGHVS and CDR2 is FQNEAQ. Deletions cut 2 bases from V and 2 bases from J, with 4 bases between. The CDR3 is 13 residues long. CDR3 protein: CASSLRPYNEQFF. The CDR3 coding sequence is TGTGCCAGCAGCTTAAGGCCCTACAATGAGCAGTTCTTC.

The V and J genes are TRBV28 and TRBJ2-7, with D maybe TRBD2 (6 bases). There are 14 residues in the CDR3. CDR1 and CDR2 from the germline V gene are MDHEN and SYDVKM. V was clipped by 5 bases and J by 3 bases, with 14 bases between them. In DNA, the CDR3 is TGTGCCAGCAGTCCTACCGGGACTTACTACGAGCAGTACTTC. Translation gives CASSPTGTYYEQYF.

This rearrangement joins TRBV5-1 to TRBJ2-5, with TRBD2 matching over 9 bases. The CDR3 consists of 15 residues. V gave up 6 bases and J gave up 2 bases; unmatched junction bases: 8. Germline CDR1 SGHRS, CDR2 YFSETQ. The CDR3 loop reads CASTALAGMQETQYF. The DNA for the CDR3 is TGCGCCAGCACCGCCCTAGCGGGAATGCAAGAGACCCAGTACTTC.

This clonotype has just a few counts. The V call is TRBV9, the J call TRBJ1-2, with a tentative D call TRBD1 (5 bases). The CDR3 has 15 amino acids. Trimming stripped 5 bases from V and 4 bases from J, with 18 bases between. The V gene's germline CDR1 is SGDLS and CDR2 YYNGEE. CDR3 sequence: CASRDGRGTVYGYTF. The CDR3 DNA reads as TGTGCCAGCAGGGATGGGCGGGGGACGGTCTATGGCTACACCTTC.

The V gene is TRBV7-9, the J gene TRBJ1-1, with TRBD1 matching over 7 bases. Trimming took 4 bases from V and 5 from J; bases not matched to a gene: 1. The CDR3 runs 12 residues. Germline lookup yields CDR1 SEHNR and CDR2 FQNEAQ (reference sequence). The chain's CDR3 is CASSWGQTEAFF. The CDR3, as DNA: TGTGCCAGCAGCTGGGGACAGACTGAAGCTTTCTTT.